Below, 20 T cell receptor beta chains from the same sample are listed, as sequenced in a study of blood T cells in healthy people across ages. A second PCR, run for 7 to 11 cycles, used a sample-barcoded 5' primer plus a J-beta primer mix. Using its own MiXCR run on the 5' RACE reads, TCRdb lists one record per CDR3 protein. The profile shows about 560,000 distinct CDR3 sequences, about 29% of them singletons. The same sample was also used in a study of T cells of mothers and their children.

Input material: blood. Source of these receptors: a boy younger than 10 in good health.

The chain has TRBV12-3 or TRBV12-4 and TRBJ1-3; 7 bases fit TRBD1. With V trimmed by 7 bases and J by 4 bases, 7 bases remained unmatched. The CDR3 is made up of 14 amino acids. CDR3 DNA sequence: TGTGCCAGCACCAAGGGACAGTGGGGAAACACCATATATTTT. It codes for CASTKGQWGNTIYF.

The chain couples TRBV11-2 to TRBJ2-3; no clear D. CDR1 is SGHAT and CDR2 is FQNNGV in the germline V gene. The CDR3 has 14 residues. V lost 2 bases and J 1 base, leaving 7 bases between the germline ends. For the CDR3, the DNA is TGTGCCAGCAGCTTACCCTGGCGCACAGATACGCAGTATTTT. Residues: CASSLPWRTDTQYF.

DNA of the CDR3: TGTGCCAGCAGTGGGGGAGCGGGGGGCGGTGAAAAACTGTTTTTT. Translation gives CASSGGAGGGEKLFF. The chain is built from TRBV6-5 and TRBJ1-4, with D perhaps matching TRBD1 (6 bases). The CDR3 length is 15 residues. V was trimmed by 5 bases and J by 7 bases, leaving 17 bases between them. Germline CDR1 reads MNHEY; CDR2 reads SVGAGI.

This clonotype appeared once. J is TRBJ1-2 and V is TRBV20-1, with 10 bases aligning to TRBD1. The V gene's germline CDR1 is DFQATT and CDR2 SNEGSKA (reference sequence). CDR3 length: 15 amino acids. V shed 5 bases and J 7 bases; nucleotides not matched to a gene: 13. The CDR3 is CSAHVRDRGGRGYTF. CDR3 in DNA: TGCAGTGCTCATGTAAGGGACAGGGGCGGGCGTGGCTACACCTTC.

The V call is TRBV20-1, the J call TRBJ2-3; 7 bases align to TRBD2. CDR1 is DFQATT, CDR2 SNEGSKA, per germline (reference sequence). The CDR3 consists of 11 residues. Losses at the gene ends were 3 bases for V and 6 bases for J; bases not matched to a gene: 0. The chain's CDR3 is CSARRGDTQYF. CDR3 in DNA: TGCAGTGCTAGGCGGGGGGATACGCAGTATTTT.

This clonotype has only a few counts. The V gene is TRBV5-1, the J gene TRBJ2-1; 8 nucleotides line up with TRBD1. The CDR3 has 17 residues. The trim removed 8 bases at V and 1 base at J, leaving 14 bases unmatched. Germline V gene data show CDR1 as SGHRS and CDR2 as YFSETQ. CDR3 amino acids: CASNPSAGGLSYNEQFF. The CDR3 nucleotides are TGCGCCAGTAACCCCTCGGCAGGGGGCTTGTCCTACAATGAGCAGTTCTTC.

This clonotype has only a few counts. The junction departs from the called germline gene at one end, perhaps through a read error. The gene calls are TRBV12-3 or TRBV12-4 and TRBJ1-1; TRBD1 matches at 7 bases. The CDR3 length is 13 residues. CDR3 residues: CANSLHRDSEAFF. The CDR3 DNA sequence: TGTGCCAACAGTTTGCACCGGGACAGTGAAGCTTTCTTT.

CDR3 nucleotides: TGTGCCAGCAGCTTGTGGGGGCCTGGGGCCAACGTCCTGACTTTC. Its protein is CASSLWGPGANVLTF. The chain combines TRBV5-4 with TRBJ2-6; tentative D call: TRBD1 (6 bases). Germline V gene lookup returns CDR1 SGHNT and CDR2 YYREEE (reference sequence). This CDR3 contains 15 residues. V lost 1 base, J lost 2 bases, and 7 bases lay in between.

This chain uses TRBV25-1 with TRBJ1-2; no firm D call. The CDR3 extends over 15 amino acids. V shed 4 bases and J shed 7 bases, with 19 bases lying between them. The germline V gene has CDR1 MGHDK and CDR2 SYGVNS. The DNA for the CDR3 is TGTGCCAGCAGTGGTTCGGGCGGTCGATTGCTTGGCTACACCTTC. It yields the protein CASSGSGGRLLGYTF.

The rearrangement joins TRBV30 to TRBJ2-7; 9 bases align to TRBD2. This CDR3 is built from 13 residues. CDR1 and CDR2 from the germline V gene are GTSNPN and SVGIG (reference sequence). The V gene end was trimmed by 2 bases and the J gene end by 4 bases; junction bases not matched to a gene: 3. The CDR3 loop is CAWSPLAGYEQYF. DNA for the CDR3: TGTGCCTGGAGTCCGCTAGCGGGATACGAGCAGTACTTC.

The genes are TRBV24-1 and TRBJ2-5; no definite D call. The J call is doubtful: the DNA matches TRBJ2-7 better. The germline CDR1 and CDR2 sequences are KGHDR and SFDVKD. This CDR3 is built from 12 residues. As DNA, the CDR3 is TGTGCCACCAGTGATTTCTCCTACGAGCAGTACTTC. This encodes CATSDFSYEQYF.

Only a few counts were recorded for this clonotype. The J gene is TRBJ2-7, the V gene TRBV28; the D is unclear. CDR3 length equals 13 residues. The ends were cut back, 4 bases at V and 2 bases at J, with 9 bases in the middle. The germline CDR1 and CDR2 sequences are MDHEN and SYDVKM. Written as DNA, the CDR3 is TGTGCCAGCAGTTCCTCCCTTACCTACGAGCAGTACTTC. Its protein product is CASSSSLTYEQYF.

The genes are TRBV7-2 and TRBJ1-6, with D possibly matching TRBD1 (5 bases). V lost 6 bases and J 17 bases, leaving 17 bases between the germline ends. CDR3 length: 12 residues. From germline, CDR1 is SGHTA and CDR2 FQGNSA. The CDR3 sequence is CASSQTREKIHF. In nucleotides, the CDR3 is TGTGCCAGCAGTCAAACCAGGGAAAAAATCCACTTT. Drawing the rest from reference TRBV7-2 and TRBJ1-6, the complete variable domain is GAGVSQSPSNKVTEKGKDVELRCDPISGHTALYWYRQSLGQGLEFLIYFQGNSAPDKSGLPSDRFSAERTGGSVSTLTIQRTQQEDSAVYLCASSQTREKIHFGNGTRLTVT.

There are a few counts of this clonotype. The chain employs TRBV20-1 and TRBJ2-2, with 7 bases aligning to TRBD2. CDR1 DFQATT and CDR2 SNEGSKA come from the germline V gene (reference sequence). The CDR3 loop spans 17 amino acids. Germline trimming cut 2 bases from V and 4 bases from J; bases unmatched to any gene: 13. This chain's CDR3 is CSARPRGAGTFTGELFF. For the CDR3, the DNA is TGCAGTGCTAGACCCAGAGGAGCGGGGACCTTCACCGGGGAGCTGTTTTTT.

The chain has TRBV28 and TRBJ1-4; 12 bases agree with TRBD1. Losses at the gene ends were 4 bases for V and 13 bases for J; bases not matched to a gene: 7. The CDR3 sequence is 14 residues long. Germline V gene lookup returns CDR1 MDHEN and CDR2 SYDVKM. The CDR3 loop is CASSSGTGGSRLFF. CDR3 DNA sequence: TGTGCCAGCAGTTCCGGGACAGGGGGCTCCAGACTGTTTTTT.

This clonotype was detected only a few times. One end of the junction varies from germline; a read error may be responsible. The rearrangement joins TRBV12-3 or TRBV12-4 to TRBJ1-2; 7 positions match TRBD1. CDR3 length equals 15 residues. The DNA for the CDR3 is TGTGCCAGCAGTTTAACCGGACAGGCTAACTATGGCCACACCTTC. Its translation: CASSLTGQANYGHTF.

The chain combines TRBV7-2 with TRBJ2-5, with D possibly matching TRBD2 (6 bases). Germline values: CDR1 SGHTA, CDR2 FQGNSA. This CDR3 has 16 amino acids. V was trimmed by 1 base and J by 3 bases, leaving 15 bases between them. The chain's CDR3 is CASSLVPYGGEETQYF. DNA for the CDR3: TGTGCCAGCAGCTTAGTTCCGTACGGGGGTGAAGAGACCCAGTACTTC.

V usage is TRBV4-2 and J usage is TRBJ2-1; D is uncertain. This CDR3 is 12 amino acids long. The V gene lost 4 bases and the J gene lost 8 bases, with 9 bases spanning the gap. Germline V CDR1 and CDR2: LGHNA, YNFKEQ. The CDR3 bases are TGTGCCAGCAGCCCGAGCCAGGATGAGCAGTTCTTC. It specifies CASSPSQDEQFF.

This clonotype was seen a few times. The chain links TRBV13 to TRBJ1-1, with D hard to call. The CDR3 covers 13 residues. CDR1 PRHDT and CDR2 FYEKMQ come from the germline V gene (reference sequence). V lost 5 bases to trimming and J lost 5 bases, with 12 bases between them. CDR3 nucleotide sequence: TGTGCCAGCAGCAGGCCCCTGGGGACTGAAGCTTTCTTT. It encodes CASSRPLGTEAFF.

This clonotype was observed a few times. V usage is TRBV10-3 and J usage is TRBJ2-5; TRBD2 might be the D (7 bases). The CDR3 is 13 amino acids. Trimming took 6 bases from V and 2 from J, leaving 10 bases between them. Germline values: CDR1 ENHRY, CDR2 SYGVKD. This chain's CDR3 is CAISGGPQETQYF. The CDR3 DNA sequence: TGTGCCATCAGCGGGGGGCCGCAAGAGACCCAGTACTTC.